This entry lists 5 T cell receptor beta chains sequenced from one sample in a study of blood T cell repertoires in COVID-19. TCRdb keeps only in-frame clones here, not all; method: immunoSEQ multiplex PCR. The sample contains some 240,000 clones, roughly 92% of which appear only once. Specimen: peripheral blood. The receptors were gathered from a man between 60 and 75 years old with COVID-19, enrolled during active disease.

Written as DNA, the CDR3 is TGTGCCGCATGCCCCCGGTCTAGCGATCAAAACAATGAGCAGTTCTTC. This encodes CAACPRSSDQNNEQFF. The chain recombines TRBV10-3 with TRBJ2-1; a possible D gene is TRBD2 (6 bases). V lost 11 bases and J 5 bases, leaving 25 bases between the germline ends. CDR3 size: 16 residues. Germline V gene lookup returns CDR1 ENHRY and CDR2 SYGVKD.

The table lists this clone with a count of one. V and J are TRBV19 and TRBJ2-1; 12 positions agree with TRBD1. J was trimmed by 12 bases and V by 6 bases; bases with no gene match: 27. Per germline, CDR1 LNHDA and CDR2 SQIVND (reference sequence). The CDR3 is 20 residues long. The CDR3 DNA follows: TGTGCCAGTAGATACTCCGGGACAGGGGGCAGAAGCGGGAGGGCCTCGGGGCAGTTCTTC. Its protein product is CASRYSGTGGRSGRASGQFF.

The chain carries TRBV5-5 and TRBJ2-2; D gene uncertain. CDR3 length: 15 residues. Germline V gives CDR1 SGHKS, CDR2 YYEKEE (reference sequence). With 6 bases removed from V and 1 base from J, the gap between germline ends came to 13 bases. The CDR3 DNA reads as TGTGCCAGCAACCGACAATACGTGAACACCGGGGAGCTGTTTTTT. Its translation is CASNRQYVNTGELFF.

The chain employs TRBV2 and TRBJ2-1, with 8 bases aligning to TRBD2. After removal of 5 bases from V and 2 bases from J, the junction contained 2 bases not matched to a gene. Per the germline V gene, CDR1 is SNHLY and CDR2 is FYNNEI. The CDR3 is made up of 14 amino acids. The CDR3 reads CASSRRGAYNEQFF. In DNA form, the CDR3 reads TGTGCCAGCAGTAGGCGGGGGGCCTACAATGAGCAGTTCTTC.

The V gene is TRBV5-4, the J gene TRBJ2-7; 7 bases line up with TRBD1. The CDR3 is 13 amino acids. Germline CDR1 SGHNT, CDR2 YYREEE (reference sequence). J was trimmed by 2 bases and V by 2 bases; bases with no gene match: 1. CDR3 amino acids: CASSFGTAYEQYF. The CDR3 region has the DNA TGTGCCAGCAGCTTCGGGACAGCCTACGAGCAGTACTTC.